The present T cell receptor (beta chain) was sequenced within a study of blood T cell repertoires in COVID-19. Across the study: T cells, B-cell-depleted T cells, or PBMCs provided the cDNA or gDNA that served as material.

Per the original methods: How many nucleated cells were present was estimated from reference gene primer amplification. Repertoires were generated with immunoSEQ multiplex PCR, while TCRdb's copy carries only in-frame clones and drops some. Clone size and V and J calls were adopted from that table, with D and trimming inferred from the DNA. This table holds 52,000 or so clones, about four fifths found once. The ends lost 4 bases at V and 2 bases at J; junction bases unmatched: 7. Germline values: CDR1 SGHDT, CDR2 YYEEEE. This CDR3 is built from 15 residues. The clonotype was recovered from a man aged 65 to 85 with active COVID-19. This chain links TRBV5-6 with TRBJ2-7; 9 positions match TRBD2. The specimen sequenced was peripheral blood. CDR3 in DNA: TGTGCCAGCAGCGCCTTGGCTAGCGGGACCTACGAGCAGTACTTC. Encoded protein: CASSALASGTYEQYF.